This TCR beta chain originates from a study of blood T cells in healthy people across ages. Through a sample-barcoded 5' primer and a J-beta primer mix, a second PCR was run for about 6 to 11 cycles. Each TCR beta cDNA got a 12-nucleotide random molecular identifier. A single record per CDR3 protein comes from TCRdb applying MiXCR to the 5' RACE reads. The data hold some 760,000 distinct CDR3 sequences, with 25% observed a single time. Findings and limits, study-wide: Underestimates were what the diversity estimates from one million T cells were considered to be.

Details on this clonotype: Its antigen remains unknown.

This sample was shared with a second study, whose subject was T cells of mothers and their children. That report notes: At a rate of 1.5 ug per 15 ul, cDNA synthesis received all of the extracted RNA.

The clonotype comes from a boy between 10 and 17 years old in good health. Sequences were obtained from blood.

The CDR3: CASSLVFGTVPTNEKLFF. The CDR3 nucleotides read TGTGCCAGCAGCTTAGTGTTCGGGACAGTTCCAACTAATGAAAAACTGTTTTTT. This chain uses TRBV7-9 with TRBJ1-4; 7 bases fit TRBD1. V gave up 1 base and J gave up 0 bases; unmatched junction bases: 8. CDR1 and CDR2 from the germline V gene are SEHNR and FQNEAQ (reference sequence). This CDR3 contains 18 residues.